This T cell receptor (beta chain) stems from a study of blood T cell repertoires in COVID-19. On the study more broadly: Whether acute or convalescent, the COVID-19 samples came from the United States, Italy and Spain. PBMCs, B-cell-depleted T cells, or T cells were the source of the cDNA or gDNA that made up the material.

This clone was observed a handful of times. In the original processing: Estimated nucleated cell counts came from reference gene primer amplification. The table came from immunoSEQ multiplex PCR; TCRdb's copy has only in-frame clones and leaves some out. The D gene and trimming were derived from the DNA, and the V and J assignments and clone size from that table. The sample shows 150,000 or so clones, roughly 76% of them seen only once. The germline V gene encodes CDR1 SNHLY and CDR2 FYNNEI. This CDR3 contains 15 residues. V was shortened by 5 bases and J by 0 bases, with 10 bases between the two germline ends.

Sequenced input: peripheral blood. The receptor comes from a human donor with acute or convalescent COVID-19. The donor label of this sample is uncertain. The V and J genes are TRBV2 and TRBJ2-2; D is uncertain. CDR3 sequence (DNA): TGTGCCAGCAGTTTACCCAGGACGAACACCGGGGAGCTGTTTTTT. Amino acids: CASSLPRTNTGELFF.